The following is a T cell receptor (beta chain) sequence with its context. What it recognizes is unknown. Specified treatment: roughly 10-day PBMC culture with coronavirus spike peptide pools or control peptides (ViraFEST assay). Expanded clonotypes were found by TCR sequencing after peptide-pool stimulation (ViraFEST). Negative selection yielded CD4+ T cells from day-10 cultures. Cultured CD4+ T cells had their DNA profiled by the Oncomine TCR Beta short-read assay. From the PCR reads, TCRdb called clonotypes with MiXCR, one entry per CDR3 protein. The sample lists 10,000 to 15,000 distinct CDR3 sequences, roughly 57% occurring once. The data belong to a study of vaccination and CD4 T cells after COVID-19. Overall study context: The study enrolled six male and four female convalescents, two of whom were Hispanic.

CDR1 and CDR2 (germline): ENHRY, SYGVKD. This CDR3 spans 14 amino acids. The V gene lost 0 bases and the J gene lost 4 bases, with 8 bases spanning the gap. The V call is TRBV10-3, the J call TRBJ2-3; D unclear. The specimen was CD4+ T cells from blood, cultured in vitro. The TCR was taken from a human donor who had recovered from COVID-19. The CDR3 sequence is CAISESRSADTQYF. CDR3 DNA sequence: TGTGCCATCAGTGAGTCGAGGAGCGCAGATACGCAGTATTTT.